This T cell receptor (beta chain) is drawn from a study of chemoradiotherapy in HPV16-positive cancers. Study details: Two HPV16-positive patients' cells yielded candidate HPV-specific clones and common motifs. The study's findings and limits: Candidate HPV-specific clones and E7-related TCR motifs grew in tumor during treatment. The functional HPV-specific definition rests on just a couple of HPV16-positive patients.

The method was immunoSEQ multiplex PCR; TCRdb's version includes in-frame clones alone and lacks a portion of them. The sample carries fewer than 9,500 clones, approximately 74% recorded once. The CDR3 totals 15 residues. CDR1 and CDR2 (germline): SGDLS, YYNGEE. V was cut by 4 bases and J by 8 bases, with 16 bases left in between. About this clone: What it binds is unknown.

This specimen consisted of tumor tissue, obtained from a patient who underwent chemoradiotherapy. This chain connects TRBV9 to TRBJ1-6; tentatively, D is TRBD1 (6 bases). The TCR comes from a human donor with HPV-associated anogenital cancer. CDR3 nucleotides: TGTGCCAGCAGCCTGAGGGGAGGGGGGTATTCACCCCTCCACTTT. It translates to CASSLRGGGYSPLHF.